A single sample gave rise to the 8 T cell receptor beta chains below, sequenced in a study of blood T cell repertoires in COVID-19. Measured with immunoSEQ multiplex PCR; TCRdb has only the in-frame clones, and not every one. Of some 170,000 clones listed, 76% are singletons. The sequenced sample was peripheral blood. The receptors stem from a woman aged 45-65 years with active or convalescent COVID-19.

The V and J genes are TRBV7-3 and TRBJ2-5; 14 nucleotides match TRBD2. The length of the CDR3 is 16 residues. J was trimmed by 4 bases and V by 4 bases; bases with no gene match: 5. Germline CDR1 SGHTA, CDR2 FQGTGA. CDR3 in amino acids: CASSSGLAGVGETQYF. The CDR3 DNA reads TGTGCCAGCAGCTCGGGACTAGCGGGAGTTGGAGAGACCCAGTACTTC.

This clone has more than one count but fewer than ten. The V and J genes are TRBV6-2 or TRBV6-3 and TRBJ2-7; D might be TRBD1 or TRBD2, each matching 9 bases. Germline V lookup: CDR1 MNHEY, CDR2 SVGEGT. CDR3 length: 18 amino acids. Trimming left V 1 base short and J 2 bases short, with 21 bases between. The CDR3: CASSYWDRVTSGPYEQYF. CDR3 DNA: TGTGCCAGCAGTTACTGGGACAGGGTGACTAGCGGACCCTACGAGCAGTACTTC.

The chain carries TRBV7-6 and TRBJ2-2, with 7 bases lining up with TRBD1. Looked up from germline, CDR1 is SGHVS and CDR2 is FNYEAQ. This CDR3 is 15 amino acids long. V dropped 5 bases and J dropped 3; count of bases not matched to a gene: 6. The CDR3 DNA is TGTGCCAGCAGCAGGGGACAGTTTTACACCGGGGAGCTGTTTTTT. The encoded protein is CASSRGQFYTGELFF.

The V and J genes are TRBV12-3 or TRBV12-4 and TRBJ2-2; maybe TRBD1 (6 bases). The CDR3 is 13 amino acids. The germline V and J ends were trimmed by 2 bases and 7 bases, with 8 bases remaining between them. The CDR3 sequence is CASSLRGFGELFF. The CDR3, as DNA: TGTGCCAGCAGTTTAAGGGGGTTCGGGGAGCTGTTTTTT.

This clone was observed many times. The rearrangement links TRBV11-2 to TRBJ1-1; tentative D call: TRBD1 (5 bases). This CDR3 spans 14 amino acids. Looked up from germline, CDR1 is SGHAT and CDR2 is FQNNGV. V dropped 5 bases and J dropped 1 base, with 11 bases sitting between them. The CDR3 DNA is TGTGCCAGCAGCCTAGGGGCGGGGAACACTGAAGCTTTCTTT. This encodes CASSLGAGNTEAFF.

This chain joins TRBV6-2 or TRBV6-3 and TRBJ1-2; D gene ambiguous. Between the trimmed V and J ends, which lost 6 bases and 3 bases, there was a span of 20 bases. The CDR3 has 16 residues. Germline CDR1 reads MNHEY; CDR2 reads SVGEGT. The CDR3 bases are TGTGCCAGCAGCCCAATTCAGACATCCCTTCACTATGGCTACACCTTC. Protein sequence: CASSPIQTSLHYGYTF.

CDR3 in amino acids: CASSLERDEQFF. CDR3 DNA: TGTGCCAGCAGCTTAGAACGGGATGAGCAGTTCTTC. The V and J genes are TRBV7-9 and TRBJ2-1; D gene uncertain. Per germline, CDR1 SEHNR and CDR2 FQNEAQ (reference sequence). This CDR3 has 12 amino acids. Trimming shortened V by 1 base and J by 8 bases, and 6 bases separated the two germline ends. Drawing the rest from reference TRBV7-9 and TRBJ2-1, the complete variable domain is DTGVSQNPRHKITKRGQNVTFRCDPISEHNRLYWYRQTLGQGPEFLTYFQNEAQLEKSRLLSDRFSAERPKGSFSTLEIQRTEQGDSAMYLCASSLERDEQFFGPGTRLTVL.

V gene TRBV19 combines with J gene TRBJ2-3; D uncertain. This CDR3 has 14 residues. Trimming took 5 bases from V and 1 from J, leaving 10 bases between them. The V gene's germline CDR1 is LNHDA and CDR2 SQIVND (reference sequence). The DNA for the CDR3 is TGTGCCAGTAGTCCCGATCTAGGCACAGATACGCAGTATTTT. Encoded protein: CASSPDLGTDTQYF.